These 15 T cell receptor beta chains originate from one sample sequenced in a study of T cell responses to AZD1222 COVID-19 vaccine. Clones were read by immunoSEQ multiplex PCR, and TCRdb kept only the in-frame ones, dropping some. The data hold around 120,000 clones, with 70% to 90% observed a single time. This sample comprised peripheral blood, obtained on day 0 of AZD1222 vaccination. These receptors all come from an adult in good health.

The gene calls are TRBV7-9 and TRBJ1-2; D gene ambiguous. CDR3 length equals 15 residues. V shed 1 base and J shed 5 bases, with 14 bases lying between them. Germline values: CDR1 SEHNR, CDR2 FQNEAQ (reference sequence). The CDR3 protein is CASSLGTVISYGYTF. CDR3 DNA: TGTGCCAGCAGCTTAGGGACGGTGATATCTTATGGCTACACCTTC.

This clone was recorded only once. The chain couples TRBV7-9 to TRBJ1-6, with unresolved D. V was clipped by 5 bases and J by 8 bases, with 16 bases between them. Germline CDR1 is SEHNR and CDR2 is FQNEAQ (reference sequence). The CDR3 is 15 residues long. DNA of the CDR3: TGTGCCAGCAGCCCGACCGCGTCACGGGATTCACCCCTCCACTTT. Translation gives CASSPTASRDSPLHF.

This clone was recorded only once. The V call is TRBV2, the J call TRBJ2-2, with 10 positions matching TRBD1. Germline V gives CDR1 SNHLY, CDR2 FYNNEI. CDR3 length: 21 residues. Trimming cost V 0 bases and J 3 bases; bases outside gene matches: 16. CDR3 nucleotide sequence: TGTGCCAGCAGTGAAGCCCCCGGGGGACAGGGGCCGAAGCCCTACACCGGGGAGCTGTTTTTT. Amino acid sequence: CASSEAPGGQGPKPYTGELFF. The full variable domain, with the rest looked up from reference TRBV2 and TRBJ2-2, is EPEVTQTPSHQVTQMGQEVILRCVPISNHLYFYWYRQILGQKVEFLVSFYNNEISEKSEIFDDQFSVERPDGSNFTLKIRSTKLEDSAMYFCASSEAPGGQGPKPYTGELFFGEGSRLTVL.

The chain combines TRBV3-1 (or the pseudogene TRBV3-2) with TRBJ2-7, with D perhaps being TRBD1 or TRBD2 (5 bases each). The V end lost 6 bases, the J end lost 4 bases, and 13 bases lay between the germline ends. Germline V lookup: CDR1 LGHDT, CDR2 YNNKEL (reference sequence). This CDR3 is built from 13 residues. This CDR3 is CASRRFGGYEQYF. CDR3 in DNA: TGTGCCAGCAGAAGGTTTGGGGGATACGAGCAGTACTTC.

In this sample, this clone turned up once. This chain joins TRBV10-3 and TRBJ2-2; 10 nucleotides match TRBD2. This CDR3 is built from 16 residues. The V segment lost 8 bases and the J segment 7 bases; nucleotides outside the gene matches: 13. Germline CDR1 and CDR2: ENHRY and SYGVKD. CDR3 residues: CAIEASGGTPGGELFF. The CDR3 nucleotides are TGTGCCATCGAAGCTAGCGGGGGTACCCCGGGCGGGGAGCTGTTTTTT.

CDR3 amino acids: CASSLGGGGETQYF. The CDR3, as DNA: TGCGCCAGCAGCTTGGGAGGTGGGGGAGAGACCCAGTACTTC. The chain is built from TRBV5-1 and TRBJ2-5, with D perhaps matching TRBD1 or TRBD2 (5 bases each). Trimming removed 0 bases from V and 4 bases from J, with 10 bases in between. Germline values: CDR1 SGHRS, CDR2 YFSETQ. The CDR3 contains 14 residues.

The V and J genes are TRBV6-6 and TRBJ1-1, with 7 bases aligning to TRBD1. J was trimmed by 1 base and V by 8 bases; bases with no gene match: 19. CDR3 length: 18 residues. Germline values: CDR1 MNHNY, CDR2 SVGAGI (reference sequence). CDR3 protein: CASCPTGAAWGRNTEAFF. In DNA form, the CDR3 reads TGTGCCAGCTGTCCCACAGGGGCAGCATGGGGTCGGAACACTGAAGCTTTCTTT.

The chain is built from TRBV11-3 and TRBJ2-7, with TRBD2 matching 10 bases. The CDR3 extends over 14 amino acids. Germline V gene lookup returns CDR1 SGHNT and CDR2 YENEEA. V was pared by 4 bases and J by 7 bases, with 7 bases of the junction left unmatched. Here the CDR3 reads CASSSGTSVYEQYF. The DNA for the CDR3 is TGTGCCAGCAGCTCCGGGACTAGCGTTTATGAGCAGTACTTC.

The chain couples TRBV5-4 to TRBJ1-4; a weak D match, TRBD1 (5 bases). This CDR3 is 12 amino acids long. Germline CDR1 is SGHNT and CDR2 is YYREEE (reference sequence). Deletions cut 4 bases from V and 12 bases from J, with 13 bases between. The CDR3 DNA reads TGTGCCAGCAGCCCATCCCCGGGGGAACTGTTTTTT. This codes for CASSPSPGELFF.

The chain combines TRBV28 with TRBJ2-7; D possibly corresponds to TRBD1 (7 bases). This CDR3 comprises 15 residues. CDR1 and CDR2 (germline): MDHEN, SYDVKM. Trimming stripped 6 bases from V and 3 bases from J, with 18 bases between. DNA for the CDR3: TGTGCCAGCAGGCGGGACAGAAGGGGGTTCTACGAGCAGTACTTC. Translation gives CASRRDRRGFYEQYF. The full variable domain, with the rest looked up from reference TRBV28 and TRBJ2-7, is DVKVTQSSRYLVKRTGEKVFLECVQDMDHENMFWYRQDPGLGLRLIYFSYDVKMKEKGDIPEGYSVSREKKERFSLILESASTNQTSMYLCASRRDRRGFYEQYFGPGTRLTVT.

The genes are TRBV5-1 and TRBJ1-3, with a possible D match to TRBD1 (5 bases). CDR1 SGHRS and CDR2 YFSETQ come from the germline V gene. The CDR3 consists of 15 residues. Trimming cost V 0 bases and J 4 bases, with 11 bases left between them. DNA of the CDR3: TGCGCCAGCAGCTTGGCGGGGCTGGGCGGAAACACCATATATTTT. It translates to CASSLAGLGGNTIYF.

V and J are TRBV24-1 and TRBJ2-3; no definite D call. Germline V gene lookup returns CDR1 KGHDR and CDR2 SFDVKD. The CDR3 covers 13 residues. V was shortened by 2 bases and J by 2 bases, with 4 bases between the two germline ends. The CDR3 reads CATSDSNTDTQYF. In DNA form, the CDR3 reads TGTGCCACCAGTGATTCAAACACAGATACGCAGTATTTT.

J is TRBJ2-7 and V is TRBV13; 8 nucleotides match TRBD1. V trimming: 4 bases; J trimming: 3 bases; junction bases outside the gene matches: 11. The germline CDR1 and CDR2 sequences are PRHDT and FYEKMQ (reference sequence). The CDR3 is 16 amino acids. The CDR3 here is CASSSIGTGVSYEQYF. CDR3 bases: TGTGCCAGCAGCTCAATTGGGACAGGTGTAAGCTACGAGCAGTACTTC.

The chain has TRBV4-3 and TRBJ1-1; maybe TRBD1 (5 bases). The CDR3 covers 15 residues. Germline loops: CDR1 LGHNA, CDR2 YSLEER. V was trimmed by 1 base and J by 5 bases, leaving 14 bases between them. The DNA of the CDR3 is TGCGCCAGCAGCCAAGGTCCGGGGTGGGGGACTGAAGCTTTCTTT. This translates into CASSQGPGWGTEAFF.

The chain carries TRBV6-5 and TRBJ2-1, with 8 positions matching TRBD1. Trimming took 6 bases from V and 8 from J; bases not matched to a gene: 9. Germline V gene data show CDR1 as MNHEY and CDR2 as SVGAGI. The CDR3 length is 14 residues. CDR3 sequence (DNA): TGTGCCAGCAGCCTCGGGACAGGCTTCGATGAGCAGTTCTTC. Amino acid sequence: CASSLGTGFDEQFF.